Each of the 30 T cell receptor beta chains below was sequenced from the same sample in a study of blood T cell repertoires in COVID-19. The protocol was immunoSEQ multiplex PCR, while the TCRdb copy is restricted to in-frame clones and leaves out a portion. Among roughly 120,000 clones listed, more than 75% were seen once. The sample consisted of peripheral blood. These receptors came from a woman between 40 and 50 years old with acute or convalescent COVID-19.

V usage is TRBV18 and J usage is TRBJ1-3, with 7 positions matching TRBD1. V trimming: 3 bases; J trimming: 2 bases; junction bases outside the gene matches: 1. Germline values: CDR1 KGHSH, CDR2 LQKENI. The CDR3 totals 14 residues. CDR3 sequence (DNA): TGTGCCAGCTCACCGGGGACAGCTGGAAACACCATATATTTT. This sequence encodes CASSPGTAGNTIYF.

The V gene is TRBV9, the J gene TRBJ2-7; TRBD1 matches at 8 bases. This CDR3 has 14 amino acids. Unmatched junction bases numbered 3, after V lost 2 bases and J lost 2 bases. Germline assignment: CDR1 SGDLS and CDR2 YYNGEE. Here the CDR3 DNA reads TGTGCCAGCAGCGTGACAGGGGTGGCCTACGAGCAGTACTTC. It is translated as CASSVTGVAYEQYF. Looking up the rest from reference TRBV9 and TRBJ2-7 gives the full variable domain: DSGVTQTPKHLITATGQRVTLRCSPRSGDLSVYWYQQSLDQGLQFLIQYYNGEERAKGNILERFSAQQFPDLHSELNLSSLELGDSALYFCASSVTGVAYEQYFGPGTRLTVT.

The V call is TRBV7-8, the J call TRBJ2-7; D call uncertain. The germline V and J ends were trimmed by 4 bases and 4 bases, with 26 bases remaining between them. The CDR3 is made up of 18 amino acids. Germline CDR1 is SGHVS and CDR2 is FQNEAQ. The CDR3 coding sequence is TGTGCCAGCAGCTCCCAGGAAAATTGGAATTCTAATACTTACGAGCAGTACTTC. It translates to CASSSQENWNSNTYEQYF.

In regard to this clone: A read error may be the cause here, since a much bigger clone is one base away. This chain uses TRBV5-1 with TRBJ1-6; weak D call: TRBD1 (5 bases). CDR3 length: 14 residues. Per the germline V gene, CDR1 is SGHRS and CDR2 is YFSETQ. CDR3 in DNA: TGCGTCAGCAGCTCGACAGCAGAAAATTCACCCCTCCACTTT. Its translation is CVSSSTAENSPLHF.

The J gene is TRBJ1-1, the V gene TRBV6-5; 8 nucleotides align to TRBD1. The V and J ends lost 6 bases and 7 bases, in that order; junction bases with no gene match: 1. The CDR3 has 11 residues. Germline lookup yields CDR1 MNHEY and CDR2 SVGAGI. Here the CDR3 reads CASSGTGEAFF. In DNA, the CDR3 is TGTGCCAGCAGCGGGACAGGTGAAGCTTTCTTT.

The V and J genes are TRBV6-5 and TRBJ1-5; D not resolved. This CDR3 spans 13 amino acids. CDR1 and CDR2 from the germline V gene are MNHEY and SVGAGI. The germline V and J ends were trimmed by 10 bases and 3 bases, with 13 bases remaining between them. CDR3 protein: CATVRGNNQPQHF. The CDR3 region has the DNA TGTGCCACCGTCCGTGGCAACAATCAGCCCCAGCATTTT.

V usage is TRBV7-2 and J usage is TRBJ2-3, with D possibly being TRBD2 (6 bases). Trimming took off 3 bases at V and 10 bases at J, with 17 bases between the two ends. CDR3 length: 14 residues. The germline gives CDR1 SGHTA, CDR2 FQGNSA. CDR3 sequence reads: CASSFRPGLHPQYF. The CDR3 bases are TGTGCCAGCAGCTTTCGTCCGGGACTCCACCCGCAGTATTTT.

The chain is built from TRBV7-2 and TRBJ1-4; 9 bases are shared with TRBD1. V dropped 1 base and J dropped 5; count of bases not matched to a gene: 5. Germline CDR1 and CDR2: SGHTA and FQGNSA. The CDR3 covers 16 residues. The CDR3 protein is CASSLEGTGRNEKLFF. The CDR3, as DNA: TGTGCCAGCAGCTTAGAGGGGACAGGGAGAAATGAAAAACTGTTTTTT.

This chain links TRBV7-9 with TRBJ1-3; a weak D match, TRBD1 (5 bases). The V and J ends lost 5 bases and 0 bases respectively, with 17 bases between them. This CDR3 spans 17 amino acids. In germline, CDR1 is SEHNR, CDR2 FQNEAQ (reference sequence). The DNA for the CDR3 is TGTGCCAGCAGCGGGATTTCGGCGGGACTCTCTGGAAACACCATATATTTT. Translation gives CASSGISAGLSGNTIYF.

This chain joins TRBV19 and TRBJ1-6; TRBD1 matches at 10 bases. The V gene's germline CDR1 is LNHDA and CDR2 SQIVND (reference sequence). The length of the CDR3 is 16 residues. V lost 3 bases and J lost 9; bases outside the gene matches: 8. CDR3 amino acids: CASSIRDRGSGSPLHF. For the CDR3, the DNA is TGTGCCAGTAGTATCCGGGACAGGGGTTCTGGTTCACCCCTCCACTTT.

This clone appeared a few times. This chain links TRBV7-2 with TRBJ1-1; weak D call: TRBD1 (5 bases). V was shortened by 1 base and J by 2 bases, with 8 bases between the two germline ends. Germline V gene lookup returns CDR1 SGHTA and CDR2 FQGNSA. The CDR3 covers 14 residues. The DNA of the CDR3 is TGTGCCAGCAGCTTAGGACAGCTTAACACTGAAGCTTTCTTT. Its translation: CASSLGQLNTEAFF. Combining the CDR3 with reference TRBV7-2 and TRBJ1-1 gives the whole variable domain GAGVSQSPSNKVTEKGKDVELRCDPISGHTALYWYRQSLGQGLEFLIYFQGNSAPDKSGLPSDRFSAERTGGSVSTLTIQRTQQEDSAVYLCASSLGQLNTEAFFGQGTRLTVV.

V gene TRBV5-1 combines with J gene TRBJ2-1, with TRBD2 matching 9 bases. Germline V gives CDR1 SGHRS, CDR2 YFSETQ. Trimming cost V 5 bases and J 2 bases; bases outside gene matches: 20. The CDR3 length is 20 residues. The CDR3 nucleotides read TGCGCCAGCAGTCCTACTAGACTTTTAGCGGGGGAAAGTGCCTACAATGAGCAGTTCTTC. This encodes CASSPTRLLAGESAYNEQFF.

The CDR3 here is CASSPYRSTTHGYTF. The CDR3 bases are TGCGCCAGCAGCCCCTACAGGTCCACTACCCATGGCTACACCTTC. The rearrangement uses TRBV5-1 and TRBJ1-2; a possible D gene is TRBD1 (5 bases). Germline lookup yields CDR1 SGHRS and CDR2 YFSETQ. Trimming stripped 4 bases from V and 6 bases from J, with 19 bases between. The length of the CDR3 is 15 residues.

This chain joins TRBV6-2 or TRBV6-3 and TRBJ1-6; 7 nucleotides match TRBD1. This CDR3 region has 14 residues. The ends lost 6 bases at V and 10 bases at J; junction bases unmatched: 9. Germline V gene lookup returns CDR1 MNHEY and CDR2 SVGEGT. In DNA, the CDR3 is TGTGCCAGCAGCCCAGACAGGGCAGGATCACCCCTCCACTTT. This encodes CASSPDRAGSPLHF.

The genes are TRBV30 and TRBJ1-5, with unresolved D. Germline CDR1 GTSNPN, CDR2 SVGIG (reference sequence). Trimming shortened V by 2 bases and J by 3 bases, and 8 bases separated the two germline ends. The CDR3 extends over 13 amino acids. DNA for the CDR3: TGTGCCTGGAGTCTCCAGGTCAATCAGCCCCAGCATTTT. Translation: CAWSLQVNQPQHF.

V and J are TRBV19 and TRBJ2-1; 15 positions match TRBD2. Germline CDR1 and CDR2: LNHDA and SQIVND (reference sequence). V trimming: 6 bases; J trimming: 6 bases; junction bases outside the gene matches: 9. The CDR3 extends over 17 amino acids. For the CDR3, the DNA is TGTGCCAGTAGCAAACCGGGACTAGCGGGGGGATCCAATGAGCAGTTCTTC. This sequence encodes CASSKPGLAGGSNEQFF. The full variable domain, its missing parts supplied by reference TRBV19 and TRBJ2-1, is DGGITQSPKYLFRKEGQNVTLSCEQNLNHDAMYWYRQDPGQGLRLIYYSQIVNDFQKGDIAEGYSVSREKKESFPLTVTSAQKNPTAFYLCASSKPGLAGGSNEQFFGPGTRLTVL.

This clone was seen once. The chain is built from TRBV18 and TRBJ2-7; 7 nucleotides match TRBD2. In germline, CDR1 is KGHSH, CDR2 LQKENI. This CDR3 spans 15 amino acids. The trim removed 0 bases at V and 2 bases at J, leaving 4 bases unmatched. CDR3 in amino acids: CASSPPAGNAYEQYF. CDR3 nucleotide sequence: TGTGCCAGCTCACCACCAGCGGGGAACGCCTACGAGCAGTACTTC. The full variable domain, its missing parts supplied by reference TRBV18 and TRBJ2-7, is NAGVMQNPRHLVRRRGQEARLRCSPMKGHSHVYWYRQLPEEGLKFMVYLQKENIIDESGMPKERFSAEFPKEGPSILRIQQVVRGDSAAYFCASSPPAGNAYEQYFGPGTRLTVT.

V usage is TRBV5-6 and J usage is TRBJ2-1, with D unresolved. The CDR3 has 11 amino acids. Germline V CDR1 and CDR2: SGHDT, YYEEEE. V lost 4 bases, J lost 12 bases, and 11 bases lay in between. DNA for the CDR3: TGTGCCAGCAGCCTGACACAACCGCAGTTCTTC. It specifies CASSLTQPQFF.

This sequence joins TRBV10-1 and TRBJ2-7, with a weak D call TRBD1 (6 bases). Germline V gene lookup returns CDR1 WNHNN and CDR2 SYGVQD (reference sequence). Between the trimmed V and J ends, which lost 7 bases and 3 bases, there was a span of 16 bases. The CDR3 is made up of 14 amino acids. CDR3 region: CASTRGRKGYEQYF. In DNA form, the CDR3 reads TGCGCCAGCACCAGGGGCCGAAAGGGCTACGAGCAGTACTTC.

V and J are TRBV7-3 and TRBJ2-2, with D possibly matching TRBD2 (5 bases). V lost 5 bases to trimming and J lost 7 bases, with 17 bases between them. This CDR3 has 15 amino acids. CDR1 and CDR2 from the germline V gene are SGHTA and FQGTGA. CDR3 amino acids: CASSLYNTGVGELFF. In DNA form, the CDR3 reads TGTGCCAGCAGCCTTTACAACACCGGGGTCGGGGAGCTGTTTTTT. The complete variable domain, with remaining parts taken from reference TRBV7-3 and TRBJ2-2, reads GAGVSQTPSNKVTEKGKYVELRCDPISGHTALYWYRQSLGQGPEFLIYFQGTGAADDSGLPNDRFFAVRPEGSVSTLKIQRTERGDSAVYLCASSLYNTGVGELFFGEGSRLTVL.

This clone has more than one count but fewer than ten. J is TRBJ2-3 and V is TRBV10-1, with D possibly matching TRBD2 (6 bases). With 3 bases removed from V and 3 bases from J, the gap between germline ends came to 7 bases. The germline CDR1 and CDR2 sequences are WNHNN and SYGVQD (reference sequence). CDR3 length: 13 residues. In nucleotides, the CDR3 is TGCGCCAGCAGTGACGCGGGGACAGATACGCAGTATTTT. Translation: CASSDAGTDTQYF.

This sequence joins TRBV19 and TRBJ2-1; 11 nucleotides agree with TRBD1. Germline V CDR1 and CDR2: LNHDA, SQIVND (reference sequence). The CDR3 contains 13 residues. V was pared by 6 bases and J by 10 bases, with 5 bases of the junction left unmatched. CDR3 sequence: CASRGTGGSEQFF. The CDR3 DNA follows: TGTGCCAGTAGAGGGACAGGGGGATCGGAGCAGTTCTTC.

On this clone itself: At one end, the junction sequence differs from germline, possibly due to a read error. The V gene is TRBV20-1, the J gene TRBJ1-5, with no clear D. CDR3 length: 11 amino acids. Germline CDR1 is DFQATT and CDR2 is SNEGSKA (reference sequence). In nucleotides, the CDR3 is TGCAGTGCCAGAGGCCAGCAGGCCCAGCATTTT. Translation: CSARGQQAQHF.

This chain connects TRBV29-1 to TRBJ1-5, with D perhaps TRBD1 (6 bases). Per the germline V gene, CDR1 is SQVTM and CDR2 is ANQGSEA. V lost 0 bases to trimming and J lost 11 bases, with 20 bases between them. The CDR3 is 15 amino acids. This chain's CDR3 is CSVEDPEAGASAQHF. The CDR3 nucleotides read TGCAGCGTTGAAGATCCCGAGGCAGGGGCGTCGGCCCAGCATTTT.

The CDR3 protein is CASSLLLAGDTQYF. In DNA form, the CDR3 reads TGTGCCAGCAGCTTACTACTAGCTGGAGATACGCAGTATTTT. This rearrangement joins TRBV7-3 to TRBJ2-3, with TRBD2 as a possible D gene (6 bases). V lost 2 bases and J lost 5, with 11 bases in between. Germline CDR1 and CDR2: SGHTA and FQGTGA. The CDR3 runs 14 residues.

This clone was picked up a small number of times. This chain's CDR3 is CASSFGQVEAFF. The DNA for the CDR3 is TGTGCCAGCAGCTTCGGACAGGTTGAAGCTTTCTTT. J is TRBJ1-1 and V is TRBV5-6, with 7 bases lining up with TRBD1. The CDR3 has 12 amino acids. The germline V gene has CDR1 SGHDT and CDR2 YYEEEE. The V gene end was trimmed by 2 bases and the J gene end by 7 bases; junction bases not matched to a gene: 2. Full variable domain (missing parts from reference TRBV5-6 and TRBJ1-1): DAGVTQSPTHLIKTRGQQVTLRCSPKSGHDTVSWYQQALGQGPQFIFQYYEEEERQRGNFPDRFSGHQFPNYSSELNVNALLLGDSALYLCASSFGQVEAFFGQGTRLTVV.

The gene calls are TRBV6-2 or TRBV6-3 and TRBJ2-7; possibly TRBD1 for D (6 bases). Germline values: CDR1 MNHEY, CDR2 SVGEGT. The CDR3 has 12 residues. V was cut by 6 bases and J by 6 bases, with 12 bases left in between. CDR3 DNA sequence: TGTGCCAGCAGCCATACAGGGAGCGAGCAGTACTTC. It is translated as CASSHTGSEQYF.

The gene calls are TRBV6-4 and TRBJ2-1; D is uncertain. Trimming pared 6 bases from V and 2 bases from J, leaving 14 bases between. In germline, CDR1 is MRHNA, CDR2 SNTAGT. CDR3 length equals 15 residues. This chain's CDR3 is CASSVQGVAYNEQFF. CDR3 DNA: TGTGCCAGCAGCGTACAAGGAGTTGCCTACAATGAGCAGTTCTTC.

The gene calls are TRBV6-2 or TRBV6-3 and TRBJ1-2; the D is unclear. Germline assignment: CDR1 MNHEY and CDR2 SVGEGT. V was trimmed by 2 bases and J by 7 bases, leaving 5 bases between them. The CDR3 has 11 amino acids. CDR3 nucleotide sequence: TGTGCCAGCAGTTACCCCGGTGGCTACACCTTC. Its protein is CASSYPGGYTF.

In nucleotides, the CDR3 is TGTGCCAGTAGTATACAGGGATCCACTGAAGCTTTCTTT. Its protein product is CASSIQGSTEAFF. The rearrangement joins TRBV19 to TRBJ1-1; perhaps TRBD1 as D (5 bases). The CDR3 length is 13 residues. The germline CDR1 and CDR2 sequences are LNHDA and SQIVND (reference sequence). Trimming pared 2 bases from V and 4 bases from J, leaving 8 bases between.